This T cell receptor beta chain was sequenced during a study of shared clonotypes between healthy human individuals. Genomic DNA belonging to each subset was distributed in equal measure over several immunoSEQ plates. Original analysis: Junction-only sequences without quality scores came from ImmunoSEQ, so filtering differed. Repertoires were generated with immunoSEQ multiplex PCR, while TCRdb's copy carries only in-frame clones and drops some. The V and J calls and the clone size are those of that table, but D and trimming were determined from the DNA. The sample lists 1,400,000 or so clones; roughly 98.5% were seen once. Donors, without exception, were Caucasian adults residing in Nashville, Tennessee. Between the trimmed V and J ends, which lost 4 bases and 10 bases, there was a span of 17 bases. The CDR3 covers 14 residues. Per germline, CDR1 SGHDN and CDR2 FVKESK.

The receptor's source is a man under 40 in good health. Sequences were obtained from naive CD4+ T cells sorted from blood. Stated subset: CD45RA+ positively selected. The chain couples TRBV14 to TRBJ2-1, with D possibly matching TRBD2 (7 bases). The CDR3 is CASSPPGGGVEQFF. CDR3 DNA sequence: TGTGCCAGCAGCCCACCCGGAGGGGGGGTCGAGCAGTTCTTC.